This TCR beta chain was identified in a study of CD8 T cells in ankylosing spondylitis (dated by TCRdb to about 2017). For the wider study: To find TCR variants linked to disease, the study profiled T cell receptor beta repertoires in ankylosing spondylitis patients and healthy donors. Samples of peripheral blood were taken, and for ankylosing spondylitis patients, synovial fluid was collected as well. The full study cohort was made up of about 25 ankylosing spondylitis patients and roughly 98 healthy donors. What the authors observed across the whole study: Some motif variants were previously reported in synovial fluid and blood of reactive arthritis patients, suggesting common disease-initiation mechanisms. The disease-linked clones showed a CD8+ phenotype and occurred at relatively low frequencies in peripheral blood. The disease-linked clones were reported as significantly enriched in matched synovial fluid samples from ankylosing spondylitis patients. Blood from ankylosing spondylitis patients appeared to be characterized by a TCR beta motif made up of 8 or 9 highly homologous amino acid variants.

This clonotype was seen repeatedly, ten times or more. Its target antigen remains unknown. Within one base of it there is no much larger clone, and no base qualities were kept. The reads were generated on an Illumina HiSeq 2500. Quantitative 5'-RACE with molecular barcodes was the method used to prepare the TCR beta libraries. Per the authors' processing: To identify disease-linked TCR variants, a new computational method was used, one built on a probabilistic model of VDJ rearrangement. TCRdb reprocessed the public reads (quality trimming at Q25 with fastp, clone calling with MiXCR) and kept in-frame beta chains. Records with the same CDR3 protein are collapsed into one entry carrying the most frequent genes and DNA. The V and J calls, along with clone size, are taken from TCRdb and not from the paper's own processing. Present in this sample are under 300,000 distinct CDR3 sequences, approximately 9% of which were seen just once. The ten largest clones capture under 7.5% of the sample.

V is shortened by 4 bases, J by 9 bases, and the region joining them spans 11 bases. From its cysteine to its phenylalanine, the CDR3 spans 12 amino acids. The CDR3 DNA has 36 bases and is translated from base 1. Sequences SGHRS (CDR1) and YFSETQ (CDR2) are obtained from the germline V gene. The sequence was collected from a male donor with ankylosing spondylitis or in good health (not recorded which). Sequencing input: blood, either unsorted or a sorted T cell fraction (not recorded which). This chain joins TRBV5-1 to TRBJ2-1, with the D segment identity uncertain. In nucleotides, the sequence is TGCGCCAGCAGCCCCGAGTTCGGTGAGCAGTTCTTC. The translation is CASSPEFGEQFF.